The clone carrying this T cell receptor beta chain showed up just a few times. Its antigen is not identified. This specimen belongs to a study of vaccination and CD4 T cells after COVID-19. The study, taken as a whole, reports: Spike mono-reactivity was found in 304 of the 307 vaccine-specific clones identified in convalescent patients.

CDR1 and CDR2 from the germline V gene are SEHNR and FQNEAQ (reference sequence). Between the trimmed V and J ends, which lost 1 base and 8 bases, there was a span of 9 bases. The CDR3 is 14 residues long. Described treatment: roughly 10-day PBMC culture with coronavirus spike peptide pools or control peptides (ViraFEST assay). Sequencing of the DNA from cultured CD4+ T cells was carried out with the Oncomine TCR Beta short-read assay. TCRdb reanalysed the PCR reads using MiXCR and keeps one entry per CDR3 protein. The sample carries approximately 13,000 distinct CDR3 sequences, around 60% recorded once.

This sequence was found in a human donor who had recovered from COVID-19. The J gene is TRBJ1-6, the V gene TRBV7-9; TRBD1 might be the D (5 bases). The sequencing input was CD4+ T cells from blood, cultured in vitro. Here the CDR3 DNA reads TGTGCCAGCAGCTTAGGCCCGGGGGATTCACCCCTCCACTTT. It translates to CASSLGPGDSPLHF.